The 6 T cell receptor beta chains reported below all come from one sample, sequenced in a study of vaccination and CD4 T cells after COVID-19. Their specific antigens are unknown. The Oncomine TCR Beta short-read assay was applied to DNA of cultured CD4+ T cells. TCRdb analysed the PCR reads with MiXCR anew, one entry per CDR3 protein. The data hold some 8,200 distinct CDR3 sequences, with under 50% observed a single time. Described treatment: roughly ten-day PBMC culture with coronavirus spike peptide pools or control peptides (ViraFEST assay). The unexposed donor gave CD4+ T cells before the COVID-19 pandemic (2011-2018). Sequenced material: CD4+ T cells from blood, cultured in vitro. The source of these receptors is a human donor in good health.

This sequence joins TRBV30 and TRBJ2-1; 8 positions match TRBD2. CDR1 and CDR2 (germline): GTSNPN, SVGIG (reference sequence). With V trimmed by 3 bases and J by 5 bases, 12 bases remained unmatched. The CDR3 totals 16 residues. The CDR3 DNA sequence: TGTGCCTGGAGGCTCTCGGGACTAGTCTCAGACAATGAGCAGTTCTTC. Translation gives CAWRLSGLVSDNEQFF.

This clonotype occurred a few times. The CDR3: CASTHWTTGRGDTQYF. The CDR3 bases are TGTGCCAGCACCCATTGGACTACCGGACGAGGAGATACGCAGTATTTT. V usage is TRBV6-2 or TRBV6-3 and J usage is TRBJ2-3; a weak D match, TRBD2 (6 bases). The CDR3 loop spans 16 amino acids. The germline gives CDR1 MNHEY, CDR2 SVGEGT. Between the trimmed V and J ends, which lost 7 bases and 5 bases, there was a span of 22 bases.

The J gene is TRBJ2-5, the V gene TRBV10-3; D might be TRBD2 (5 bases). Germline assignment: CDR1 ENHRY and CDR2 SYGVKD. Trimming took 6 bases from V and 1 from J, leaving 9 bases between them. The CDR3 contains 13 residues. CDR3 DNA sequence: TGTGCCATCAGAAGCGGACCCCAAGAGACCCAGTACTTC. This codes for CAIRSGPQETQYF.

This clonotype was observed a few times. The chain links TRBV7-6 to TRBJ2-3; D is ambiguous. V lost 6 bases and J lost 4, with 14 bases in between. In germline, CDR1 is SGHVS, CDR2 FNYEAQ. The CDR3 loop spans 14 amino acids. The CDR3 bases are TGTGCCAGCAGTTTTACAACGGACGCAGATACGCAGTATTTT. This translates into CASSFTTDADTQYF.

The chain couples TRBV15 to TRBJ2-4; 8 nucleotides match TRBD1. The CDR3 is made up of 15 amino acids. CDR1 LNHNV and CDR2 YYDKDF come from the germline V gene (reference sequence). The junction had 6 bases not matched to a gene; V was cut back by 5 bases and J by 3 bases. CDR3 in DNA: TGTGCCACCAGCGCAGGGGGCCGGGACAAAAACATTCAGTACTTC. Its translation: CATSAGGRDKNIQYF.

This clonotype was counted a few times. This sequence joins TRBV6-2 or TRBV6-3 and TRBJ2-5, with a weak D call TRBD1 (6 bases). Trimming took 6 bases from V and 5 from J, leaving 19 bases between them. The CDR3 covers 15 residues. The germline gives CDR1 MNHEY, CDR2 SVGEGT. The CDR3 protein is CASRTYQGSRETQYF. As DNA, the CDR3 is TGTGCCAGCAGAACTTATCAGGGGTCCCGGGAGACCCAGTACTTC.